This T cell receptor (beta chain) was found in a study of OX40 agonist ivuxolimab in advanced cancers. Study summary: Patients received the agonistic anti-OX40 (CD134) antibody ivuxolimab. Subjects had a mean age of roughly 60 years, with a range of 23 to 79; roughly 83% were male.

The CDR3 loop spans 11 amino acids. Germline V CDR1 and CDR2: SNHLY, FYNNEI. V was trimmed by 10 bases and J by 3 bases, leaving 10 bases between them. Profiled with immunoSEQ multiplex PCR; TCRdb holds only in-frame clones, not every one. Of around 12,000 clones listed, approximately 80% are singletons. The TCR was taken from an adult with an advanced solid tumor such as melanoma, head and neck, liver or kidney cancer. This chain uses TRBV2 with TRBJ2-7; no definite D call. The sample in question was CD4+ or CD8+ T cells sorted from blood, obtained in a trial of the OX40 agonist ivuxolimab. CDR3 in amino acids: CAIDLDYEQYF. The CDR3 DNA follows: TGTGCCATCGACCTAGACTACGAGCAGTACTTC.